The clone carrying this T cell receptor beta chain has a count of ten or more. Its matching antigen is unknown. This record belongs to a study of T cells in Graves' hyperthyroidism and ophthalmopathy. Study results and limitations: Ophthalmopathy and stable hyperthyroidism were separated by a 13 V-J model.

Germline V gene data show CDR1 as LGHDT and CDR2 as YNNKEL (reference sequence). V was clipped by 4 bases and J by 11 bases, with 14 bases between them. The CDR3 runs 12 residues. Regions amplified from RNA transcripts were the TCR beta CDR3 regions. First-round RT-PCR of the TCR CDR3 relied on the HTBI primer set. TCRdb re-analysed the multiplex PCR reads in MiXCR, keeping a single row per CDR3 protein. The sample records roughly 570,000 distinct CDR3 sequences, about 43% being singletons. Patients showing uncontrolled infection, other autoimmune disease, pregnancy or lactation were ineligible. The chain employs TRBV3-1 and TRBJ1-2, with a possible D match to TRBD1 (6 bases). This TCR was recovered from an adult woman with Graves' disease, either hyperthyroidism or ophthalmopathy (not recorded which). The sequenced sample was peripheral blood or thyroid tissue (not recorded which). DNA of the CDR3: TGTGCCAGCAGCCCCGGGGGCCCCCTGTACACCTTC. Protein: CASSPGGPLYTF.